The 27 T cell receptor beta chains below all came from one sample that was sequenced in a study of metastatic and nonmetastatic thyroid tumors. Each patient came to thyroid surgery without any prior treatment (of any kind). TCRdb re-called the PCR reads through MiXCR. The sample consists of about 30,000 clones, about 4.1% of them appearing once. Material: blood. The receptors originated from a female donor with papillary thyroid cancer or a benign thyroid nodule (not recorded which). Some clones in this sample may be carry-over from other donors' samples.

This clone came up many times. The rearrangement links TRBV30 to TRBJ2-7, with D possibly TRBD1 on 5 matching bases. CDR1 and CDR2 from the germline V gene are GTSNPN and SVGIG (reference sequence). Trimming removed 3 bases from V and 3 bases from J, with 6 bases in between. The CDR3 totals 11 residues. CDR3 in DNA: TGTGCCTGGAGCAGGGTCTACGAGCAGTACTTC. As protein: CAWSRVYEQYF.

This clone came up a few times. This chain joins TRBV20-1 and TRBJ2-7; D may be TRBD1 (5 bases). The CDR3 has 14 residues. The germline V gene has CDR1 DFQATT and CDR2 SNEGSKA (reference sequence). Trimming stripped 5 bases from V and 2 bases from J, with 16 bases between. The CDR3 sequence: CSARVGEGTYEQYF. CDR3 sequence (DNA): TGCAGTGCTCGAGTAGGGGAAGGAACCTACGAGCAGTACTTC.

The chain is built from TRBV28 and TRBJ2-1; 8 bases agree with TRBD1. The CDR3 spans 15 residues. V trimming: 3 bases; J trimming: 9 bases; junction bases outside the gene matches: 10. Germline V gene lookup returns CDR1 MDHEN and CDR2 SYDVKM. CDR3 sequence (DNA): TGTGCCAGCAGTTTCTATGGACAGGGAGAGGGTGAGCAGTTCTTC. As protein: CASSFYGQGEGEQFF.

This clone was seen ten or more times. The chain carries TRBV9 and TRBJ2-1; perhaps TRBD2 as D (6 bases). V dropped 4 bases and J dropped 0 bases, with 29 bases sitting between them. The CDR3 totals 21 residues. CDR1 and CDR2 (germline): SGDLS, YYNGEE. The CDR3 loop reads CASSPSARRLVKNRSYNEQFF. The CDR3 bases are TGTGCCAGCAGCCCGTCCGCCAGGAGACTAGTAAAAAATCGCTCCTACAATGAGCAGTTCTTC. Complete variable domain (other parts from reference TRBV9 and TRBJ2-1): DSGVTQTPKHLITATGQRVTLRCSPRSGDLSVYWYQQSLDQGLQFLIQYYNGEERAKGNILERFSAQQFPDLHSELNLSSLELGDSALYFCASSPSARRLVKNRSYNEQFFGPGTRLTVL.

In nucleotides, the CDR3 is TGTGCCAGCAGAAGTACTGGAAACACCATATATTTT. It encodes CASRSTGNTIYF. The J gene is TRBJ1-3, the V gene TRBV28; D call uncertain. Germline V gene lookup returns CDR1 MDHEN and CDR2 SYDVKM. V was shortened by 6 bases and J by 2 bases, with 5 bases between the two germline ends. The CDR3 covers 12 residues.

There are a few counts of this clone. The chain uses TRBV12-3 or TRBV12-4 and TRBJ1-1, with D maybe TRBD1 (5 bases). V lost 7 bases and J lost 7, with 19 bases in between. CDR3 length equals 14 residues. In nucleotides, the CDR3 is TGTGCCAGCACTGCCGCGGGACCCCTTCTTGAAGCTTTCTTT. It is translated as CASTAAGPLLEAFF.

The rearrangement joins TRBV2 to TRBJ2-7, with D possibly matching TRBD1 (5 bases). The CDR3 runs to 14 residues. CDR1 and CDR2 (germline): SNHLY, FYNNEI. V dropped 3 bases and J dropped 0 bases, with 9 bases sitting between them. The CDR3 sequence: CASSDRGSSYEQYF. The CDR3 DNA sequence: TGTGCCAGCAGTGATAGGGGAAGCTCCTACGAGCAGTACTTC.

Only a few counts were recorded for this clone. CDR3 in amino acids: CASSLGIGGTEAFF. The CDR3 nucleotides are TGTGCCAGCAGTTTAGGGATTGGGGGGACTGAAGCTTTCTTT. This chain joins TRBV12-3 or TRBV12-4 and TRBJ1-1; D perhaps matches TRBD1 (5 bases). V was pared by 1 base and J by 5 bases, with 11 bases between. The CDR3 runs to 14 residues.

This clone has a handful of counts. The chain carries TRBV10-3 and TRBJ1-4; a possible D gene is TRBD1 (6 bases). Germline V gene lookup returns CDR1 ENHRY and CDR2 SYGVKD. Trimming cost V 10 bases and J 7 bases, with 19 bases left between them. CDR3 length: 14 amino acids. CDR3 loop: CATRSYRAREKLFF. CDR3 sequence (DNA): TGTGCCACGCGATCCTACAGGGCTCGTGAAAAACTGTTTTTT.

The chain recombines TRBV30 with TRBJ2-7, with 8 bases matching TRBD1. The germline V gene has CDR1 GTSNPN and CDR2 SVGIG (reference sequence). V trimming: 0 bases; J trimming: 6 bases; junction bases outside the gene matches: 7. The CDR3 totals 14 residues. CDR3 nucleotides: TGTGCCTGGAGTGTAGGCAGGGGGCCACTCGAGCAGTACTTC. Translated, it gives CAWSVGRGPLEQYF.

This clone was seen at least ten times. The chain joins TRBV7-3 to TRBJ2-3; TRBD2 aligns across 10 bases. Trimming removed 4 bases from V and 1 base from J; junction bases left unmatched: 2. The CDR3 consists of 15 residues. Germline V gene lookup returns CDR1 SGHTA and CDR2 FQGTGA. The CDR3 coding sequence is TGTGCCAGCAGCTCCGGACTAGCGGGCACAGATACGCAGTATTTT. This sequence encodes CASSSGLAGTDTQYF.

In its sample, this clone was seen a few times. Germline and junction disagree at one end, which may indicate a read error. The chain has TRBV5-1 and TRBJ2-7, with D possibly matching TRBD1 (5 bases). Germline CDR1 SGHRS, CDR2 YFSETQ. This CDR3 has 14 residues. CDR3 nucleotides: TGCGCCAGCAGCTTCGTACCTTTACAGGACGGGCAGTACTTT. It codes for CASSFVPLQDGQYF.

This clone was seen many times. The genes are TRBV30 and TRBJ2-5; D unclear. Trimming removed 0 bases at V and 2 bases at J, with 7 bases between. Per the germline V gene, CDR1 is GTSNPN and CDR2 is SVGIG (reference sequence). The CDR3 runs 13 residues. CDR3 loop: CAWSVLTQETQYF. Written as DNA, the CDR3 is TGTGCCTGGAGTGTACTGACACAAGAGACCCAGTACTTC.

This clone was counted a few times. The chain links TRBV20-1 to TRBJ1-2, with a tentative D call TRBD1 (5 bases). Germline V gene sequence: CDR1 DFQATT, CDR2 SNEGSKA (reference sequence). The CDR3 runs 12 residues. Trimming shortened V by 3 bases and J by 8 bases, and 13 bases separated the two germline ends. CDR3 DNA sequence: TGCAGTGCTAGTGCCGACAGAATAGGCTACACCTTC. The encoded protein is CSASADRIGYTF.

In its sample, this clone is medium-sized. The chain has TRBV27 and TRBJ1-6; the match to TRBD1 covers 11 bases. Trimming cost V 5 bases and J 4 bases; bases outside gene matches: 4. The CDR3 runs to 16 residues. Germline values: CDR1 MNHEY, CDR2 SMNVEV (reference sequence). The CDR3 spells CASSPGQGGYNSPLHF. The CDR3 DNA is TGTGCCAGCAGTCCGGGACAGGGGGGATATAATTCACCCCTCCACTTT.

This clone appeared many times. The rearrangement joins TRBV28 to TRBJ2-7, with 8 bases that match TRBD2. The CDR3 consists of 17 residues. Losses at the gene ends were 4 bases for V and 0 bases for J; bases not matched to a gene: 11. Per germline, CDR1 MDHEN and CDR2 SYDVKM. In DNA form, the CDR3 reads TGTGCCAGCAGTTCCGTCGCGGGAGGTACAAACTCCTACGAGCAGTACTTC. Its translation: CASSSVAGGTNSYEQYF.

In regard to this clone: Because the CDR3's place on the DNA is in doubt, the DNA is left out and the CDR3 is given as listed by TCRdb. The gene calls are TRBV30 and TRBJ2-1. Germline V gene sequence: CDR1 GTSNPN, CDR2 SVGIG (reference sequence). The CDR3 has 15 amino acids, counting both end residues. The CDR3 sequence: CAWGYGSSSYNEQSF.

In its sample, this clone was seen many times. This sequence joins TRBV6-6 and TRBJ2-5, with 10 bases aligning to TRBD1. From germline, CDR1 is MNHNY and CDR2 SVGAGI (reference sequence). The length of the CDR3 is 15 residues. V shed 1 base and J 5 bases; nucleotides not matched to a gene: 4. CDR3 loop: CASSYFGTGEETQYF. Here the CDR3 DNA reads TGTGCCAGCAGTTACTTCGGGACAGGGGAGGAGACCCAGTACTTC.

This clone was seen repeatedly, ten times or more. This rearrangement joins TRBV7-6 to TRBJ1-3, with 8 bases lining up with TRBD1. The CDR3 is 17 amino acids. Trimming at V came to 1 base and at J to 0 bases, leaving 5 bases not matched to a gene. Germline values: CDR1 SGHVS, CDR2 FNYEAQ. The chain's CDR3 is CASSLGQGAYSGNTIYF. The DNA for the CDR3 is TGTGCCAGCAGCTTAGGCCAGGGGGCTTACTCTGGAAACACCATATATTTT.

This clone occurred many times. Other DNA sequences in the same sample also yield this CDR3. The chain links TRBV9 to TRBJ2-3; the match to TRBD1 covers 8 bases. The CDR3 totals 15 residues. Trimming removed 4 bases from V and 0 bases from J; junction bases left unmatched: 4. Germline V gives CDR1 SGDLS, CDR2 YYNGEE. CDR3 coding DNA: TGTGCCAGCAGCCCTCGACAGGGGAGCACAGATACGCAGTATTTT. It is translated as CASSPRQGSTDTQYF.

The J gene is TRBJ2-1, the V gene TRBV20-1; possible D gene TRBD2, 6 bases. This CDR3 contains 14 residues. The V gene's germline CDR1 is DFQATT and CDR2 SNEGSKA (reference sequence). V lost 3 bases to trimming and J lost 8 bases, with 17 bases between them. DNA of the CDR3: TGCAGTGCTAGGACTACAAGGGAGGCCGATGAGCAGTTCTTC. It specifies CSARTTREADEQFF.

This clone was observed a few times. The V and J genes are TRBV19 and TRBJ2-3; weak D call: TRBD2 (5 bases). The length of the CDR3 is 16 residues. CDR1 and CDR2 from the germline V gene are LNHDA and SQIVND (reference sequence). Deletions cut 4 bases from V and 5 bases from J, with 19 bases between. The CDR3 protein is CASSTSNWERGDTQYF. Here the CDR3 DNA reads TGTGCCAGTAGTACAAGCAACTGGGAGCGCGGAGATACGCAGTATTTT.

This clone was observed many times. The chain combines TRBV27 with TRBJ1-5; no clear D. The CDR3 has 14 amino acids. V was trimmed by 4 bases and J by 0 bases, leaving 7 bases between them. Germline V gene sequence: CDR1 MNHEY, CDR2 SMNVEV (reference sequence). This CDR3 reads CASSSPYSNQPQHF. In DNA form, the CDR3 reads TGTGCCAGCAGTTCCCCCTATAGCAATCAGCCCCAGCATTTT.

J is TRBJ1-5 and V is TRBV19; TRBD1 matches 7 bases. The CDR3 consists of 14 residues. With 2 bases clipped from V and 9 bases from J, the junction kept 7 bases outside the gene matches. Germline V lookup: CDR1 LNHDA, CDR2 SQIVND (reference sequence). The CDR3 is CASSISGGGPPQHF. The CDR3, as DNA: TGTGCCAGTAGTATATCAGGGGGAGGGCCGCCCCAGCATTTT. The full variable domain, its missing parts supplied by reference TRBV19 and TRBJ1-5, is DGGITQSPKYLFRKEGQNVTLSCEQNLNHDAMYWYRQDPGQGLRLIYYSQIVNDFQKGDIAEGYSVSREKKESFPLTVTSAQKNPTAFYLCASSISGGGPPQHFGDGTRLSIL.

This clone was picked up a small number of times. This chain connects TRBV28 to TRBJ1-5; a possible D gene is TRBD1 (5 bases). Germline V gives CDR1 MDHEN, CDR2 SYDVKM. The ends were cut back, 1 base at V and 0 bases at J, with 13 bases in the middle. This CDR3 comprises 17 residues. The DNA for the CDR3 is TGTGCCAGCAGTTTATTACAGGTCCTTTATAGCAATCAGCCCCAGCATTTT. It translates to CASSLLQVLYSNQPQHF.

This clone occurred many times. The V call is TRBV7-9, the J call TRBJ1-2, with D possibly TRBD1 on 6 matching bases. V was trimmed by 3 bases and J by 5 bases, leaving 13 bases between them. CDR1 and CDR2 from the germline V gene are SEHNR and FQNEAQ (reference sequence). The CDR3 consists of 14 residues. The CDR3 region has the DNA TGTGCCAGCAGCTTGGGGGCGCGTTCTTATGGCTACACCTTC. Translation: CASSLGARSYGYTF.

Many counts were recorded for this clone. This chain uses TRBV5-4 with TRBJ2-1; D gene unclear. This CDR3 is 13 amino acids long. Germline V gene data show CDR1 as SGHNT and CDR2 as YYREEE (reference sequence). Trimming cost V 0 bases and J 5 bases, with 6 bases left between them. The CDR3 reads CASSLDWNNEQFF. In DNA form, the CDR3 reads TGTGCCAGCAGCTTGGACTGGAACAATGAGCAGTTCTTC.